The present T cell receptor (beta chain) was sequenced within a study of blood T cell repertoires in COVID-19. There are 14 residues in the CDR3. The V gene end was trimmed by 5 bases and the J gene end by 1 base; junction bases not matched to a gene: 1. Germline V lookup: CDR1 SNHLY, CDR2 FYNNEI. Here immunoSEQ multiplex PCR was the method, and the copy in TCRdb shows in-frame clones only, minus some. The sample lists roughly 230,000 clones, about 83% seen once, with roughly 5.5% in the top ten. This sequence was found in a human donor in a cohort sampled during active COVID-19. The chain recombines TRBV2 with TRBJ1-1; TRBD1 matches 10 bases. The sample comprised peripheral blood. CDR3 protein: CASSRQGANTEAFF. As DNA, the CDR3 is TGTGCCAGCAGTAGACAGGGGGCGAACACTGAAGCTTTCTTT.